The clone carrying this T cell receptor (beta chain) has a count of ten or more. Transcripts of RNA were the source for amplifying TCR beta CDR3 regions. First-round RT-PCR employed HTBI primers, with a second-round multiplex PCR after it. TCRdb re-analysed the multiplex PCR reads in MiXCR, keeping a single row per CDR3 protein. The sample yields about 500,000 distinct CDR3 sequences, approximately 15% seen once. These data come from a study of Graves' ophthalmopathy and Graves' hyperthyroidism. Germline trimming cut 6 bases from V and 6 bases from J; bases unmatched to any gene: 5. The CDR3 loop spans 13 amino acids. Looked up from germline, CDR1 is MNHNS and CDR2 is SASEGT. PBMCs originated in roughly 11 ml of fresh peripheral blood.

The specimen sequenced was blood. This chain connects TRBV6-1 to TRBJ1-2; 9 bases fit TRBD1. This TCR came from a woman between 25 and 40 years old with Graves' ophthalmopathy. The CDR3 DNA reads as TGTGCCAGCAGATCCGGGACAGGGAATGGCTACACCTTC. Translation gives CASRSGTGNGYTF.